This T cell receptor (beta chain) emerged from a study of T cell repertoires in cytomegalovirus infection. One entry per CDR3 protein, called by TCRdb with MiXCR from the reads. The sample consists of about 350,000 distinct CDR3 sequences, 34% of them appearing once. This clonotype was seen at least ten times. Its antigen is still unknown. The sequenced sample was cultured PBMCs, obtained from culture after CMV antigen stimulation. This receptor was obtained from a human donor in good health (CMV status not recorded). Some clones in this sample may be carry-over from other donors' samples.

The DNA of the CDR3 is TGTGCCAGCAGCTCCCCGGGACAGGGGTTACGCTACACCTTC. Its translation: CASSSPGQGLRYTF. The genes are TRBV7-2 and TRBJ1-2, with TRBD1 matching over 10 bases. J lost 9 bases, V lost 4 bases, and 8 bases had no gene match. This CDR3 spans 14 amino acids. Germline V CDR1 and CDR2: SGHTA, FQGNSA.